The T cell receptor (beta chain) described here comes from a study of shared clonotypes between healthy human individuals. Method: immunoSEQ multiplex PCR; TCRdb's copy keeps in-frame clones and lacks some. This table holds hundreds of thousands of clones, approximately 95% found once. Cells designated naive CD8 were CD45RO-negative and were positively selected for CCR7, with terminally differentiated effector memory CD45RA+ cells excluded. The TCR originated in a woman in her twenties or thirties in good health. Sequenced material: naive CD8+ T cells sorted from blood.

DNA for the CDR3: TGTGCCAGCAGCTCCATAGCGGGAGGATCCGAGCAGTACTTC. Residues: CASSSIAGGSEQYF. The chain uses TRBV7-9 and TRBJ2-7; 10 bases line up with TRBD2. Trimming took 4 bases from V and 6 from J; bases not matched to a gene: 6. Germline assignment: CDR1 SEHNR and CDR2 FQNEAQ (reference sequence). The CDR3 is made up of 14 amino acids.